A single sample is the source of the 25 T cell receptor beta chains below, sequenced in a study of blood T cell repertoires in COVID-19. The repertoire was sequenced with immunoSEQ multiplex PCR; TCRdb's copy has only in-frame clones and lacks some. The table records about 130,000 clones, approximately 83% of them present only once. The sequencing sample was made of peripheral blood. Receptor source: a middle-aged man with active or convalescent COVID-19.

This clone occurred once. This chain links TRBV11-1 with TRBJ1-1; 7 nucleotides match TRBD1. The CDR3 loop spans 15 amino acids. CDR1 and CDR2 from the germline V gene are SGHAT and FQDESV (reference sequence). With 5 bases clipped from V and 3 bases from J, the junction kept 9 bases outside the gene matches. The CDR3 sequence: CASSLSGQLYTEAFF. DNA for the CDR3: TGTGCCAGCAGCCTGTCGGGACAGCTGTACACTGAAGCTTTCTTT.

The chain uses TRBV7-2 and TRBJ1-5, with 9 bases matching TRBD1. The CDR3 spans 15 residues. Trimming took 1 base from V and 4 from J; bases not matched to a gene: 2. Germline V gives CDR1 SGHTA, CDR2 FQGNSA. The CDR3 sequence: CASSLGGTGNQPQHF. The CDR3 DNA is TGTGCCAGCAGCTTAGGAGGGACAGGGAATCAGCCCCAGCATTTT.

Only a few counts were recorded for this clone. The gene calls are TRBV9 and TRBJ2-5; D is possibly TRBD1 (5 bases). V was cut by 0 bases and J by 3 bases, with 15 bases left in between. Germline CDR1 reads SGDLS; CDR2 reads YYNGEE. The CDR3 extends over 16 amino acids. For the CDR3, the DNA is TGTGCCAGCAGCGTAGGGGCGACAGATTGGAAAGAGACCCAGTACTTC. Its protein is CASSVGATDWKETQYF.

By proportion, this clone is medium-sized. The V gene is TRBV11-2, the J gene TRBJ2-7; a weak D match, TRBD1 (6 bases). V was clipped by 7 bases and J by 3 bases, with 25 bases between them. The length of the CDR3 is 17 residues. Germline assignment: CDR1 SGHAT and CDR2 FQNNGV. DNA of the CDR3: TGTGCCAGCACCAATGGGCCGATGCAGGGGATTAACTACGAGCAGTACTTC. This codes for CASTNGPMQGINYEQYF.

The gene calls are TRBV3-1 (or the pseudogene TRBV3-2) and TRBJ2-3; the match to TRBD2 covers 7 bases. CDR3 length equals 15 residues. CDR1 and CDR2 (germline): LGHDT, YNNKEL (reference sequence). V dropped 1 base and J dropped 6; count of bases not matched to a gene: 7. CDR3 amino acids: CASSQVFLAEDTQYF. The CDR3 DNA is TGTGCCAGCAGCCAAGTTTTTCTAGCGGAGGATACGCAGTATTTT.

J is TRBJ1-1 and V is TRBV2; the match to TRBD1 covers 8 bases. Germline-derived CDR1 and CDR2 are SNHLY and FYNNEI. Unmatched junction bases numbered 15, after V lost 7 bases and J lost 5 bases. This CDR3 is built from 16 residues. The CDR3 sequence is CASTPVGQGARTEAFF. The CDR3 DNA follows: TGTGCCAGCACCCCGGTAGGGCAGGGGGCGCGAACTGAAGCTTTCTTT. Using reference TRBV2 and TRBJ1-1 for the parts outside the CDR3, the full variable domain is EPEVTQTPSHQVTQMGQEVILRCVPISNHLYFYWYRQILGQKVEFLVSFYNNEISEKSEIFDDQFSVERPDGSNFTLKIRSTKLEDSAMYFCASTPVGQGARTEAFFGQGTRLTVV.

The V and J genes are TRBV19 and TRBJ1-1; TRBD1 matches 7 bases. CDR1 LNHDA and CDR2 SQIVND come from the germline V gene (reference sequence). The CDR3 is 15 amino acids. V lost 10 bases, J lost 1 base, and 12 bases stayed unmatched. The CDR3 sequence: CATDRDSHGNTEAFF. CDR3 DNA sequence: TGTGCCACCGACCGGGACAGCCACGGGAACACTGAAGCTTTCTTT.

This CDR3 is CASRHSYGGHTDTQYF. In DNA, the CDR3 is TGTGCCAGCAGACACTCGTACGGCGGGCACACAGATACGCAGTATTTT. The rearrangement uses TRBV5-5 and TRBJ2-3, with a weak D call TRBD2 (5 bases). CDR3 length equals 16 residues. CDR1 is SGHKS, CDR2 YYEKEE, per germline (reference sequence). V lost 5 bases and J 2 bases, leaving 18 bases between the germline ends.

The V and J genes are TRBV23-1 and TRBJ1-4, with TRBD1 matching over 8 bases. TRBV23-1 is sorted into the ORF group, with uncertain function. V gave up 0 bases and J gave up 0 bases; unmatched junction bases: 6. The CDR3 is 18 residues long. The CDR3 DNA follows: TGCGCCAGCAGTCAATCGTGGGACAGGCAATCAACTAATGAAAAACTGTTTTTT. It yields the protein CASSQSWDRQSTNEKLFF.

This clone turned up a few times. V is TRBV4-3 and J is TRBJ1-4, with TRBD1 matching over 7 bases. With 0 bases clipped from V and 3 bases from J, the junction kept 4 bases outside the gene matches. Germline CDR1 reads LGHNA; CDR2 reads YSLEER. The CDR3 is made up of 16 amino acids. The CDR3 region has the DNA TGCGCCAGCAGCCAAGAAACAACAGGGGCTAATGAAAAACTGTTTTTT. Residues: CASSQETTGANEKLFF.

V usage is TRBV7-2 and J usage is TRBJ1-4; tentatively, D is TRBD1 (5 bases). CDR3 length: 14 amino acids. From germline, CDR1 is SGHTA and CDR2 FQGNSA. Between the trimmed V and J ends, which lost 4 bases and 7 bases, there was a span of 13 bases. CDR3 amino acids: CASSSGGGGEKLFF. For the CDR3, the DNA is TGTGCCAGCAGCTCCGGGGGAGGTGGTGAAAAACTGTTTTTT.

The rearrangement links TRBV19 to TRBJ1-2; 7 nucleotides line up with TRBD1. The V segment lost 4 bases and the J segment 8 bases; nucleotides outside the gene matches: 10. This CDR3 contains 14 residues. In germline, CDR1 is LNHDA, CDR2 SQIVND (reference sequence). DNA of the CDR3: TGTGCCAGTAGTAGCCAGACAGGGAAGAGGGGCTACACCTTC. Translation: CASSSQTGKRGYTF.

This chain connects TRBV7-3 to TRBJ2-1, with 12 positions matching TRBD2. CDR1 and CDR2 (germline): SGHTA, FQGTGA. J gave up 8 bases and V 4 bases, and 6 bases lay outside the gene matches. The CDR3 length is 15 residues. Here the CDR3 reads CASSYTSGGLDEQFF. As DNA, the CDR3 is TGTGCCAGCAGCTATACTAGCGGGGGGCTGGATGAGCAGTTCTTC. Drawing the rest from reference TRBV7-3 and TRBJ2-1, the complete variable domain is GAGVSQTPSNKVTEKGKYVELRCDPISGHTALYWYRQSLGQGPEFLIYFQGTGAADDSGLPNDRFFAVRPEGSVSTLKIQRTERGDSAVYLCASSYTSGGLDEQFFGPGTRLTVL.

This clone was seen just once. The chain is built from TRBV18 and TRBJ2-2; 10 nucleotides line up with TRBD2. Germline CDR1 KGHSH, CDR2 LQKENI. The CDR3 contains 17 residues. V was pared by 3 bases and J by 6 bases, with 10 bases of the junction left unmatched. CDR3 sequence reads: CASSPVQRGGRSGELFF. The CDR3 coding sequence is TGTGCCAGCTCACCGGTGCAGCGGGGGGGCCGTTCCGGGGAGCTGTTTTTT.

The chain uses TRBV5-1 and TRBJ1-1; 9 bases match TRBD1. The V and J ends lost 0 bases and 5 bases, in that order; junction bases with no gene match: 14. The CDR3 has 18 residues. From germline, CDR1 is SGHRS and CDR2 YFSETQ. This CDR3 is CASSLGPTGQGRGTEAFF. For the CDR3, the DNA is TGCGCCAGCAGCTTGGGACCCACGGGACAGGGCCGGGGGACTGAAGCTTTCTTT.

This chain uses TRBV7-2 with TRBJ1-1, with D maybe TRBD1 (6 bases). CDR1 and CDR2 (germline): SGHTA, FQGNSA. This CDR3 has 15 amino acids. V gave up 1 base and J gave up 5 bases, with 14 bases separating them. CDR3 sequence: CASSLDTGMVTEAFF. The CDR3 bases are TGTGCCAGCAGCTTAGATACAGGGATGGTTACTGAAGCTTTCTTT. Full variable domain (missing parts from reference TRBV7-2 and TRBJ1-1): GAGVSQSPSNKVTEKGKDVELRCDPISGHTALYWYRQSLGQGLEFLIYFQGNSAPDKSGLPSDRFSAERTGGSVSTLTIQRTQQEDSAVYLCASSLDTGMVTEAFFGQGTRLTVV.

This clone appeared once. The V and J genes are TRBV10-3 and TRBJ2-4, with 7 bases lining up with TRBD1. J lost 0 bases, V lost 6 bases, and 11 bases had no gene match. The CDR3 consists of 17 residues. Germline V gene lookup returns CDR1 ENHRY and CDR2 SYGVKD. CDR3 nucleotide sequence: TGTGCCATCAGATTACGACAGGGACCCTTAGCCAAAAACATTCAGTACTTC. As protein: CAIRLRQGPLAKNIQYF.

The chain joins TRBV5-6 to TRBJ2-7; D is unclear. The germline V gene encodes CDR1 SGHDT and CDR2 YYEEEE. Trimming removed 8 bases at V and 6 bases at J, with 15 bases between. The CDR3 length is 12 residues. The CDR3 here is CASRKVDTEQYF. In DNA, the CDR3 is TGTGCCAGTAGGAAAGTAGACACCGAGCAGTACTTC.

This chain joins TRBV2 and TRBJ2-6; D unclear. V lost 3 bases and J 4 bases, leaving 4 bases between the germline ends. CDR3 length: 13 amino acids. Per the germline V gene, CDR1 is SNHLY and CDR2 is FYNNEI. The CDR3 loop is CASSERGANVLTF. CDR3 nucleotide sequence: TGTGCCAGCAGTGAGAGAGGGGCCAACGTCCTGACTTTC.

V is TRBV11-1 and J is TRBJ1-2; the D gene is possibly TRBD1 (5 bases). The V end was cut by 6 bases, the J end by 1 base, with 12 bases between. Germline V gene data show CDR1 as SGHAT and CDR2 as FQDESV (reference sequence). The CDR3 is 14 residues long. CDR3 nucleotides: TGTGCCAGCAGTCGTGACAGCCTTAACTATGGCTACACCTTC. Its translation is CASSRDSLNYGYTF.

The chain uses TRBV25-1 and TRBJ1-4, with D tentatively TRBD1 (6 bases). The CDR3 length is 16 residues. Trimming took 4 bases from V and 1 from J, leaving 13 bases between them. In germline, CDR1 is MGHDK, CDR2 SYGVNS. In DNA form, the CDR3 reads TGTGCCAGCAGTGGCACAACAGGGTTAACTAATGAAAAACTGTTTTTT. It is translated as CASSGTTGLTNEKLFF.

The J gene is TRBJ2-1, the V gene TRBV12-3 or TRBV12-4; D gene ambiguous. V lost 4 bases to trimming and J lost 9 bases, with 13 bases between them. The CDR3 is 13 residues long. CDR3 loop: CASSSLPNSEQFF. The CDR3, as DNA: TGTGCCAGCAGTTCCCTGCCGAATAGTGAGCAGTTCTTC.

The chain has TRBV6-5 and TRBJ1-2; perhaps TRBD1 as D (5 bases). The V gene lost 2 bases and the J gene lost 2 bases, with 6 bases spanning the gap. The CDR3 has 13 amino acids. The germline gives CDR1 MNHEY, CDR2 SVGAGI. For the CDR3, the DNA is TGTGCCAGCAGTTACCGACAGAACTATGGCTACACCTTC. Its protein is CASSYRQNYGYTF.

The rearrangement joins TRBV18 to TRBJ1-5; D is uncertain. The CDR3 is 15 residues long. Germline values: CDR1 KGHSH, CDR2 LQKENI. V was pared by 2 bases and J by 4 bases, with 12 bases between. The CDR3, as DNA: TGTGCCAGCTCACCAATCAACGGGTTGAATCAGCCCCAGCATTTT. This sequence encodes CASSPINGLNQPQHF. Based on the CDR3 plus reference TRBV18 and TRBJ1-5, the full variable domain is NAGVMQNPRHLVRRRGQEARLRCSPMKGHSHVYWYRQLPEEGLKFMVYLQKENIIDESGMPKERFSAEFPKEGPSILRIQQVVRGDSAAYFCASSPINGLNQPQHFGDGTRLSIL.

This clone appeared a single time. The CDR3 loop is CASRMGVDWDTDYGYTF. CDR3 nucleotide sequence: TGCGCCAGCAGGATGGGGGTGGATTGGGACACAGACTATGGCTACACCTTC. V is TRBV5-1 and J is TRBJ1-2, with a tentative D call TRBD1 (6 bases). The CDR3 is 17 residues long. V was shortened by 5 bases and J by 3 bases, with 23 bases between the two germline ends. CDR1 and CDR2 (germline): SGHRS, YFSETQ.